Described below is a single T cell receptor beta chain sequence and its context. The assay was immunoSEQ multiplex PCR, and TCRdb's table has in-frame clones only and misses some. The data hold over 200,000 clones, with 70% to 90% observed a single time. The data were obtained in a study of blood T cell repertoires in COVID-19. Germline-derived CDR1 and CDR2 are LNHDA and SQIVND (reference sequence). The CDR3 loop spans 16 amino acids. Trimming removed 5 bases at V and 0 bases at J, with 13 bases between. This sequence originates from a man aged 25 to 45 with COVID-19, enrolled during active disease. The chain joins TRBV19 to TRBJ1-4; no reliable D call. Sequenced: peripheral blood. Here the CDR3 reads CASSPQAVSTNEKLFF. The CDR3, as DNA: TGTGCCAGTAGTCCGCAGGCCGTTTCAACTAATGAAAAACTGTTTTTT.